A single sample is the source of the 9 T cell receptor beta chains below, sequenced in a study of CD8 T cells in Susac syndrome. Random hexamers served to reverse transcribe about 0.5 to 1 ug RNA. Using its own MiXCR run on the immunoSEQ multiplex PCR reads, TCRdb lists one record per CDR3 protein. The table has around 220,000 distinct CDR3 sequences, approximately 90% seen once. Sample: CD8+ T cells from PBMCs. The receptor source for this set is a human donor with multiple sclerosis.

V is TRBV5-6 and J is TRBJ2-1; D possibly corresponds to TRBD1 (5 bases). The CDR3 is made up of 14 amino acids. Deletions cut 2 bases from V and 8 bases from J, with 14 bases between. The germline V gene has CDR1 SGHDT and CDR2 YYEEEE. CDR3 in amino acids: CASSFPHQGYEQFF. The DNA for the CDR3 is TGTGCCAGCAGCTTTCCCCACCAGGGCTATGAGCAGTTCTTC. Full variable domain (rest looked up from reference TRBV5-6 and TRBJ2-1): DAGVTQSPTHLIKTRGQQVTLRCSPKSGHDTVSWYQQALGQGPQFIFQYYEEEERQRGNFPDRFSGHQFPNYSSELNVNALLLGDSALYLCASSFPHQGYEQFFGPGTRLTVL.

This clonotype was found once. J is TRBJ1-2 and V is TRBV7-9, with a weak D call TRBD1 (6 bases). The CDR3 consists of 15 residues. V lost 4 bases and J 3 bases, leaving 15 bases between the germline ends. Germline lookup yields CDR1 SEHNR and CDR2 FQNEAQ (reference sequence). The CDR3: CASSSPRGPHYGYTF. The CDR3 nucleotides read TGTGCCAGCAGCTCCCCCAGGGGCCCTCACTATGGCTACACCTTC.

The rearrangement joins TRBV4-2 to TRBJ2-5; D could derive from TRBD1 or TRBD2 (5 bases each). V was pared by 0 bases and J by 5 bases, with 25 bases between. From germline, CDR1 is LGHNA and CDR2 YNFKEQ. There are 19 residues in the CDR3. The CDR3 loop reads CASSQDRSGNGRHRETQYF. Here the CDR3 DNA reads TGTGCCAGCAGCCAAGATCGGTCGGGAAATGGGCGGCACAGGGAGACCCAGTACTTC.

This chain uses TRBV7-9 with TRBJ2-7; D is perhaps TRBD2 (7 bases). Trimming removed 6 bases at V and 2 bases at J, with 17 bases between. The germline V gene has CDR1 SEHNR and CDR2 FQNEAQ (reference sequence). The CDR3 sequence is 15 residues long. This chain's CDR3 is CASSSGRGLTYEQYF. The CDR3 nucleotides are TGTGCCAGCAGTTCGGGGCGGGGGCTCACCTACGAGCAGTACTTC.

The chain combines TRBV3-1 with TRBJ1-1; 7 bases align to TRBD1. This CDR3 spans 16 amino acids. Germline trimming cut 4 bases from V and 5 bases from J; bases unmatched to any gene: 13. Germline CDR1 LGHDT, CDR2 YNNKEL (reference sequence). The CDR3 loop reads CASSPSLTGWDTEAFF. DNA of the CDR3: TGTGCCAGCAGCCCGAGCTTGACAGGGTGGGATACTGAAGCTTTCTTT. The variable domain in full, with the rest retrieved from reference TRBV3-1 and TRBJ1-1, is DTAVSQTPKYLVTQMGNDKSIKCEQNLGHDTMYWYKQDSKKFLKIMFSYNNKELIINETVPNRFSPKSPDKAHLNLHINSLELGDSAVYFCASSPSLTGWDTEAFFGQGTRLTVV.

As DNA, the CDR3 is TGTGCCAGCAGTGAATGGGGCTACGAGCAGTACTTC. This translates into CASSEWGYEQYF. J is TRBJ2-7 and V is TRBV25-1; D call uncertain. The ends were cut back, 1 base at V and 3 bases at J, with 4 bases in the middle. CDR3 length: 12 amino acids. CDR1 is MGHDK, CDR2 SYGVNS, per germline.

The chain has TRBV6-1 and TRBJ2-2; D ambiguous. V shed 7 bases and J shed 6 bases, with 21 bases lying between them. The germline CDR1 and CDR2 sequences are MNHNS and SASEGT. The CDR3 length is 16 residues. This chain's CDR3 is CASTSQRTGAPGELFF. The CDR3 DNA sequence: TGTGCCAGCACCTCCCAACGGACGGGCGCCCCCGGGGAGCTGTTTTTT.

Only one count was recorded for this clonotype. The V gene is TRBV12-3 or TRBV12-4, the J gene TRBJ2-3, with TRBD1 matching over 11 bases. This CDR3 comprises 16 residues. V lost 6 bases to trimming and J lost 13 bases; unmatched junction nucleotides: 18. CDR3 sequence (DNA): TGTGCCAGCAGCTATGACACCGGGACAGGGGGACATCAAGAGTATTTT. Translated, it gives CASSYDTGTGGHQEYF.

The rearrangement links TRBV20-1 to TRBJ1-2; no definite D call. Trimming pared 5 bases from V and 4 bases from J, leaving 20 bases between. The CDR3 has 15 residues. The V gene's germline CDR1 is DFQATT and CDR2 SNEGSKA (reference sequence). The CDR3 DNA reads as TGCAGTGCTTGTGATGAGACCTGGCAACCCTATGGCTACACCTTC. It is translated as CSACDETWQPYGYTF.